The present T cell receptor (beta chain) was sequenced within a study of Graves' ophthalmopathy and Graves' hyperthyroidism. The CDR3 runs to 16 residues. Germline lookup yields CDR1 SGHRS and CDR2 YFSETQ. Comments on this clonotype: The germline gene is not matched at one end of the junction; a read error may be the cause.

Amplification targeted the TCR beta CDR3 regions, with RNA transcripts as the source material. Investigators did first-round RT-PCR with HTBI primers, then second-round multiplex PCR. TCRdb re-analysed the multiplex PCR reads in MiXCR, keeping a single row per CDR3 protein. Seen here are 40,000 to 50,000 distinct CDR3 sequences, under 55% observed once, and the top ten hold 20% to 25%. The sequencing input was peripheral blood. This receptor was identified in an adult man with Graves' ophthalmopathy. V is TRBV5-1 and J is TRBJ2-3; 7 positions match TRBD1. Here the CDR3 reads CTSSPGTAGSTDTQYF. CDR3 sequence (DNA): TGCACCAGCAGCCCGGGGACAGCAGGGTCGACAGATACGCAGTATTTT.